This TCR beta chain was documented in a study of cytomegalovirus exposure and HLA in healthy donors. Regarding this clone: Its antigen is undetermined.

Germline V gene lookup returns CDR1 ENHRY and CDR2 SYGVKD. With 5 bases clipped from V and 7 bases from J, the junction kept 4 bases outside the gene matches. The CDR3 sequence is 13 residues long. PCR involved 60 Vbeta and 13 Jbeta primers. Here immunoSEQ multiplex PCR was the method, and the copy in TCRdb shows in-frame clones only, minus some. The sample has under 150,000 clones, approximately 83% seen once. Study-level findings and limits: Most TCR sequences were rare, but some public TCRs occurred in many donors.

Material: PBMCs. The J gene is TRBJ2-1, the V gene TRBV10-3; 8 nucleotides line up with TRBD1. This sequence was found in a middle-aged woman in good health and CMV-seronegative. DNA for the CDR3: TGTGCCATCAGTACGCAGGGGGCAAATGAGCAGTTCTTC. Translation: CAISTQGANEQFF.